This TCR beta chain is from a study of T cell repertoires in cytomegalovirus infection. Study as a whole: An indication of both CMV infection and matching HLA type came from public TCR beta signatures. Findings of the study overall: Identification of carriers of CMV plus the relevant HLA was performed using cumulative public TCR beta family frequency. Clonotype analysis showed dominance of the ex vivo response by HLA-C-restricted CMV-specific TCR beta clonotypes.

Note on this clonotype: Its antigen is unknown.

The CDR3 runs 13 residues. With 7 bases removed from V and 7 bases from J, the gap between germline ends came to 14 bases. CDR1 is MNHNY, CDR2 SVGAGI, per germline (reference sequence). One entry per CDR3 protein, called by TCRdb with MiXCR from the reads. The data show about 740,000 distinct CDR3 sequences, 35% to 45% seen once. This clonotype originated in a human donor in good health (CMV status not recorded). Some clones in this sample may be carry-over from other donors' samples. The source material was PBMCs. This chain links TRBV6-6 with TRBJ1-3, with a weak D call TRBD1 (5 bases). DNA for the CDR3: TGTGCCAGCACACAGGTCGGAAGGAACACCATATATTTT. Amino acid sequence: CASTQVGRNTIYF.